Below, one T cell receptor beta chain is given with its context. What it binds is unknown. The PCR contained 60 Vbeta and 13 Jbeta primers. Generated by immunoSEQ multiplex PCR, the TCRdb table keeps only in-frame clones and is missing some. The table lists 100,000 to 150,000 clones, roughly 80% of them singletons, with roughly 1.5% in the top ten. These data belong to a study of cytomegalovirus exposure and HLA in healthy donors. Germline CDR1 reads MDHEN; CDR2 reads SYDVKM. The CDR3 loop spans 15 amino acids. The V segment lost 2 bases and the J segment 5 bases; nucleotides outside the gene matches: 8. Notes on the study in general: Being productive about 90% or about 30% of the time was typical of most TCR beta V segments in an earlier analysis.

This TCR was sampled from a female donor in good health and CMV-seronegative. The sample consisted of PBMCs. The V gene is TRBV28, the J gene TRBJ1-2, with TRBD1 matching 7 bases. CDR3 in amino acids: CASSLGDRNLYGYTF. CDR3 in DNA: TGTGCCAGCAGTTTAGGGGACAGAAATTTATATGGCTACACCTTC.